Sequencing of this T cell receptor (beta chain) was carried out in a study of blood T cell repertoires in COVID-19. Study details: The cDNA or gDNA used as material had been derived from T cells, B-cell-depleted T cells, or PBMCs.

In the original processing: Estimates of nucleated cell counts were drawn from the amplification of reference gene primers. Measured with immunoSEQ multiplex PCR; TCRdb has only the in-frame clones, and not every one. The DNA was the basis for D and trimming; V, J and clone size are from that table. The sample consists of 95,000 or so clones, more than 65% of them appearing once. Trimming left V 6 bases short and J 7 bases short, with 10 bases between. The CDR3 spans 13 residues. CDR1 is WSHSY and CDR2 is SAAADI in the germline V gene. This clonotype originated in an elderly woman with active or convalescent COVID-19. This chain uses TRBV10-2 with TRBJ1-6; possibly TRBD1 for D (5 bases). Material for sequencing was peripheral blood. The CDR3 region has the DNA TGCGCCAGCAGGCAGGGAAACAATTCACCCCTCCACTTT. As protein: CASRQGNNSPLHF.